A single sample is the source of the 4 T cell receptor beta chains below, sequenced in a study of blood T cell repertoires in COVID-19. Method: immunoSEQ multiplex PCR; TCRdb's copy keeps in-frame clones and lacks some. The table includes around 420,000 clones, 88% detected once. Sequenced input: PBMCs or T cells enriched from blood (not recorded which). These receptors were collected from a middle-aged woman with acute COVID-19.

V usage is TRBV7-2 and J usage is TRBJ2-5; 10 bases agree with TRBD2. This CDR3 is built from 16 residues. V gave up 1 base and J gave up 5 bases; unmatched junction bases: 7. Germline CDR1 reads SGHTA; CDR2 reads FQGNSA. CDR3 amino acids: CASSLGGTSVAETQYF. The CDR3 nucleotides are TGTGCCAGCAGCTTAGGAGGGACTAGCGTGGCGGAGACCCAGTACTTC.

The chain is built from TRBV29-1 and TRBJ1-2; D call uncertain. V was pared by 4 bases and J by 4 bases, with 7 bases between. The CDR3 is made up of 11 amino acids. Germline V lookup: CDR1 SQVTM, CDR2 ANQGSEA. In DNA, the CDR3 is TGCAGCGTTGTCCAGATCTATGGCTACACCTTC. This gives the protein CSVVQIYGYTF.

The V call is TRBV20-1, the J call TRBJ2-3; D might be TRBD2 (5 bases). Germline CDR1 is DFQATT and CDR2 is SNEGSKA (reference sequence). This CDR3 has 18 amino acids. With 3 bases removed from V and 2 bases from J, the gap between germline ends came to 24 bases. The CDR3 here is CSASVWTPYEGHTDTQYF. The CDR3, as DNA: TGCAGTGCTAGTGTCTGGACTCCCTATGAAGGCCACACAGATACGCAGTATTTT.

The J gene is TRBJ2-6, the V gene TRBV5-1; 11 positions agree with TRBD2. Trimming took 0 bases from V and 0 from J; bases not matched to a gene: 8. Per germline, CDR1 SGHRS and CDR2 YFSETQ. This CDR3 is built from 20 residues. In DNA form, the CDR3 reads TGCGCCAGCAGCTTGGCGGCTAGCGGGGGGTCGAGCTCTGGGGCCAACGTCCTGACTTTC. This codes for CASSLAASGGSSSGANVLTF.